The clone carrying this T cell receptor (beta chain) was detected a few times. These data originate in a study of blood T cell repertoires in COVID-19. Overall study: Samples representing acute and convalescent COVID-19 were sourced from the United States, Italy and Spain. From T cells, B-cell-depleted T cells, or PBMCs came the material, which was cDNA or gDNA.

Germline CDR1 MNHEY, CDR2 SMNVEV (reference sequence). V gave up 4 bases and J gave up 8 bases; unmatched junction bases: 7. This CDR3 spans 14 amino acids. Original data processing: Using reference gene primer amplification, nucleated cell counts were estimated. Assay: immunoSEQ multiplex PCR; the TCRdb copy retains only in-frame clones and omits some. V, J and clone size were drawn from that table, and D and trimming were deduced from the DNA. There are some 670,000 clones in the sample; 90% occur only once, and over 0.2% lies in the top ten. The chain carries TRBV27 and TRBJ1-1; 10 nucleotides agree with TRBD1. This TCR was sampled from a woman in her late teens or twenties with acute or convalescent COVID-19. Sequences were obtained from peripheral blood. The CDR3 DNA sequence: TGTGCCAGCAGTTCCGGGACAGGGGCTTCGGAAGCTTTCTTT. Protein: CASSSGTGASEAFF.